A single sample gave rise to the 31 T cell receptor beta chains below, sequenced in a study of CD8 T cells in Susac syndrome. Roughly 0.45 to 1 ug RNA was reverse transcribed with random hexamers. TCRdb re-derived calls from the immunoSEQ multiplex PCR reads in MiXCR, one entry per CDR3 protein. This sample yields around 81,000 distinct CDR3 sequences, of which 85% to 95% are seen a single time; about 0.9% belongs to the top ten. Input material: CD8+ T cells from PBMCs. These receptors were collected from a human donor with Susac syndrome.

The V and J genes are TRBV4-3 and TRBJ2-7; D may be TRBD2 (5 bases). Trimming shortened V by 0 bases and J by 4 bases, and 13 bases separated the two germline ends. CDR1 and CDR2 from the germline V gene are LGHNA and YSLEER. This CDR3 comprises 15 residues. This chain's CDR3 is CASSQDEGEVYEQYF. The CDR3 DNA follows: TGCGCCAGCAGCCAAGACGAGGGAGAGGTTTACGAGCAGTACTTC.

The CDR3 region is CASSYWTSNTGELFF. Here the CDR3 DNA reads TGTGCCAGCAGTTACTGGACATCGAACACCGGGGAGCTGTTTTTT. The chain uses TRBV6-5 and TRBJ2-2, with D possibly being TRBD1 (5 bases). The CDR3 has 15 residues. V shed 1 base and J shed 0 bases, with 6 bases lying between them. Germline CDR1 reads MNHEY; CDR2 reads SVGAGI.

This chain uses TRBV7-9 with TRBJ2-7, with 8 bases fitting TRBD1. Per germline, CDR1 SEHNR and CDR2 FQNEAQ (reference sequence). The CDR3 is 14 amino acids. V shed 5 bases, J shed 3 bases, and the junction held 6 bases outside the gene matches. DNA for the CDR3: TGTGCCAGCAGCAACCGGGACAGGATCTACGAGCAGTACTTC. Its protein product is CASSNRDRIYEQYF. The full variable domain, its missing parts supplied by reference TRBV7-9 and TRBJ2-7, is DTGVSQNPRHKITKRGQNVTFRCDPISEHNRLYWYRQTLGQGPEFLTYFQNEAQLEKSRLLSDRFSAERPKGSFSTLEIQRTEQGDSAMYLCASSNRDRIYEQYFGPGTRLTVT.

The V and J genes are TRBV9 and TRBJ2-3, with 7 bases fitting TRBD1. After removal of 0 bases from V and 2 bases from J, the junction contained 3 bases not matched to a gene. The CDR3 is made up of 15 amino acids. Germline-derived CDR1 and CDR2 are SGDLS and YYNGEE. The CDR3 sequence is CASSVVGQHTDTQYF. The CDR3 region has the DNA TGTGCCAGCAGCGTAGTGGGACAGCACACAGATACGCAGTATTTT.

This rearrangement joins TRBV24-1 to TRBJ2-3; a possible D gene is TRBD1 (6 bases). Germline CDR1 KGHDR, CDR2 SFDVKD. Deletions cut 0 bases from V and 3 bases from J, with 6 bases between. The CDR3 is 14 residues long. This chain's CDR3 is CATSDLTGTDTQYF. In nucleotides, the CDR3 is TGTGCCACCAGTGATTTGACAGGGACAGATACGCAGTATTTT.

The rearrangement links TRBV30 to TRBJ2-7; D could derive from TRBD1 or TRBD2 (5 bases each). The CDR3 has 15 amino acids. Germline V lookup: CDR1 GTSNPN, CDR2 SVGIG (reference sequence). Trimming pared 6 bases from V and 3 bases from J, leaving 21 bases between. DNA of the CDR3: TGTGCCTGCCGGCCCCTAACGGGACGAAACTACGAGCAGTACTTC. Its protein product is CACRPLTGRNYEQYF.

The rearrangement links TRBV7-2 to TRBJ2-1; D is perhaps TRBD2 (6 bases). V lost 5 bases to trimming and J lost 3 bases, with 14 bases between them. Germline V CDR1 and CDR2: SGHTA, FQGNSA. The CDR3 runs to 15 residues. The CDR3 loop reads CASSHGTSNYNEQFF. The DNA of the CDR3 is TGTGCCAGCAGCCACGGGACTTCCAACTACAATGAGCAGTTCTTC. Full variable domain (outside the CDR3, taken from reference TRBV7-2 and TRBJ2-1): GAGVSQSPSNKVTEKGKDVELRCDPISGHTALYWYRQSLGQGLEFLIYFQGNSAPDKSGLPSDRFSAERTGGSVSTLTIQRTQQEDSAVYLCASSHGTSNYNEQFFGPGTRLTVL.

The chain recombines TRBV12-3 or TRBV12-4 with TRBJ2-7; possibly TRBD1 for D (6 bases). CDR3 size: 15 residues. Trimming took 3 bases from V and 1 from J, leaving 13 bases between them. CDR3 in amino acids: CASSFTVRGSYEQYF. CDR3 coding DNA: TGTGCCAGCAGTTTCACTGTTAGGGGGTCCTACGAGCAGTACTTC.

The chain links TRBV30 to TRBJ1-5, with D hard to call. Per germline, CDR1 GTSNPN and CDR2 SVGIG (reference sequence). This CDR3 has 13 residues. Trimming shortened V by 1 base and J by 0 bases, and 4 bases separated the two germline ends. The CDR3 nucleotides are TGTGCCTGGAGTGGCCATAGCAATCAGCCCCAGCATTTT. Residues: CAWSGHSNQPQHF.

The J gene is TRBJ1-1, the V gene TRBV24-1; 8 bases align to TRBD1. The J segment lost 6 bases and the V segment lost 6 bases, leaving 8 bases of the junction unmatched. There are 14 residues in the CDR3. The germline gives CDR1 KGHDR, CDR2 SFDVKD. The DNA for the CDR3 is TGTGCCACCAGTTCAGGGGGCGGGAGTGCTGAAGCTTTCTTT. As protein: CATSSGGGSAEAFF.

This sequence joins TRBV9 and TRBJ1-2, with no clear D. CDR1 and CDR2 (germline): SGDLS, YYNGEE. The CDR3 runs to 10 residues. V was cut by 3 bases and J by 7 bases, with 4 bases left in between. CDR3 sequence: CASSGGGYTF. The CDR3 DNA sequence: TGTGCCAGCAGCGGGGGTGGCTACACCTTC.

V usage is TRBV20-1 and J usage is TRBJ1-1; D not resolved. V lost 3 bases to trimming and J lost 0 bases, with 14 bases between them. This CDR3 is 15 amino acids long. Germline CDR1 DFQATT, CDR2 SNEGSKA (reference sequence). The CDR3 region is CSASHPTEMNTEAFF. The CDR3 region has the DNA TGCAGTGCTAGCCACCCCACAGAGATGAACACTGAAGCTTTCTTT.

V usage is TRBV30 and J usage is TRBJ1-1, with D uncertain. The germline V and J ends were trimmed by 1 base and 8 bases, with 14 bases remaining between them. This CDR3 is built from 13 residues. CDR1 GTSNPN and CDR2 SVGIG come from the germline V gene (reference sequence). DNA of the CDR3: TGTGCCTGGAGTGGGCAGGAGGTGACCGAAGCTTTCTTT. It translates to CAWSGQEVTEAFF.

The CDR3 reads CATYRRTGYGYTF. The CDR3 DNA reads as TGTGCCACCTACCGTCGGACAGGGTATGGCTACACCTTC. V and J are TRBV14 and TRBJ1-2; 8 positions agree with TRBD1. The CDR3 length is 13 residues. In germline, CDR1 is SGHDN, CDR2 FVKESK. V gave up 10 bases and J gave up 5 bases; unmatched junction bases: 9.

The CDR3 spells CASSTRTGYGYTF. The DNA of the CDR3 is TGTGCCAGCAGCACAAGGACAGGCTATGGCTACACCTTC. The gene calls are TRBV14 and TRBJ1-2; 7 bases match TRBD1. The CDR3 is 13 residues long. Germline V lookup: CDR1 SGHDN, CDR2 FVKESK. The V and J ends lost 5 bases and 4 bases, in that order; junction bases with no gene match: 4.

The gene calls are TRBV11-2 and TRBJ2-5, with D uncertain. V lost 5 bases to trimming and J lost 3 bases, with 10 bases between them. Per germline, CDR1 SGHAT and CDR2 FQNNGV. The CDR3 loop spans 13 amino acids. For the CDR3, the DNA is TGTGCCAGCAGCCCCTGGACGGAAGAGACCCAGTACTTC. Its translation: CASSPWTEETQYF.

The CDR3: CASSSIGYTPYNEQFF. The CDR3 nucleotides are TGTGCCAGCAGTTCTATCGGTTATACGCCCTACAATGAGCAGTTCTTC. This chain joins TRBV27 and TRBJ2-1; D unresolved. Per germline, CDR1 MNHEY and CDR2 SMNVEV (reference sequence). The CDR3 consists of 16 residues. Trimming stripped 4 bases from V and 2 bases from J, with 15 bases between.

V usage is TRBV12-3 or TRBV12-4 and J usage is TRBJ2-3; perhaps TRBD2 as D (6 bases). V gave up 10 bases and J gave up 1 base, with 9 bases separating them. CDR3 size: 12 residues. The CDR3 protein is CATGLRTDTQYF. The DNA for the CDR3 is TGTGCCACGGGACTGCGCACAGATACGCAGTATTTT.

The V call is TRBV6-6, the J call TRBJ1-1; D is ambiguous. Looked up from germline, CDR1 is MNHNY and CDR2 is SVGAGI (reference sequence). V lost 2 bases to trimming and J lost 3 bases, with 7 bases between them. This CDR3 has 13 residues. CDR3 region: CASSYGVDTEAFF. The CDR3 nucleotides are TGTGCCAGCAGTTACGGGGTGGACACTGAAGCTTTCTTT.

The chain has TRBV6-5 and TRBJ1-1; no firm D call. The CDR3 totals 14 residues. V lost 2 bases to trimming and J lost 3 bases, with 10 bases between them. CDR1 is MNHEY, CDR2 SVGAGI, per germline. The CDR3 sequence is CASSYKGGDTEAFF. CDR3 sequence (DNA): TGTGCCAGCAGTTACAAGGGCGGAGACACTGAAGCTTTCTTT.

The J gene is TRBJ2-7, the V gene TRBV3-1; the D gene is possibly TRBD2 (6 bases). V lost 7 bases to trimming and J lost 1 base, with 17 bases between them. Germline CDR1 is LGHDT and CDR2 is YNNKEL (reference sequence). This CDR3 spans 15 amino acids. The CDR3 DNA reads as TGTGCCAGCACCCCGACGGGAGTGGTATCCTACGAGCAGTACTTC. This encodes CASTPTGVVSYEQYF.

The chain carries TRBV11-2 and TRBJ2-7; 15 bases are a match to TRBD2. Germline CDR1 reads SGHAT; CDR2 reads FQNNGV. The J segment lost 5 bases and the V segment lost 5 bases, leaving 4 bases of the junction unmatched. The CDR3 consists of 15 residues. CDR3: CASSGLAGGWHEQYF. The CDR3 bases are TGTGCCAGCAGCGGACTAGCGGGAGGGTGGCACGAGCAGTACTTC. Combining the CDR3 with reference TRBV11-2 and TRBJ2-7 gives the whole variable domain EAGVAQSPRYKIIEKRQSVAFWCNPISGHATLYWYQQILGQGPKLLIQFQNNGVVDDSQLPKDRFSAERLKGVDSTLKIQPAKLEDSAVYLCASSGLAGGWHEQYFGPGTRLTVT.

The rearrangement uses TRBV7-2 and TRBJ2-5, with TRBD1 identical over 7 bases. The CDR3 totals 19 residues. The trim removed 4 bases at V and 4 bases at J, leaving 21 bases unmatched. The germline V gene has CDR1 SGHTA and CDR2 FQGNSA. The CDR3 region is CASSSRIAVGGGTTETQYF. CDR3 DNA sequence: TGTGCCAGCAGCTCCCGTATTGCCGTAGGGGGCGGCACGACAGAGACCCAGTACTTC.

V usage is TRBV7-2 and J usage is TRBJ2-6; unclear D gene. Germline CDR1 reads SGHTA; CDR2 reads FQGNSA. The CDR3 loop spans 15 amino acids. V dropped 5 bases and J dropped 2 bases, with 10 bases sitting between them. The DNA for the CDR3 is TGTGCCAGCAGCCATGGTTTAGCTGGGGCCAACGTCCTGACTTTC. Translated: CASSHGLAGANVLTF.

The V call is TRBV13, the J call TRBJ2-7; the match to TRBD1 covers 10 bases. This CDR3 spans 16 amino acids. The V gene's germline CDR1 is PRHDT and CDR2 FYEKMQ (reference sequence). The V and J ends lost 0 bases and 5 bases, in that order; junction bases with no gene match: 7. This CDR3 reads CASSLGRGQGFNEQYF. CDR3 coding DNA: TGTGCCAGCAGCTTAGGGAGGGGACAGGGGTTCAACGAGCAGTACTTC.

The genes are TRBV5-4 and TRBJ2-7; 7 bases are a match to TRBD1. CDR1 and CDR2 from the germline V gene are SGHNT and YYREEE (reference sequence). V lost 2 bases, J lost 1 base, and 9 bases stayed unmatched. This CDR3 is 16 amino acids long. The CDR3 loop reads CASSFEQGLRSYEQYF. The CDR3 DNA follows: TGTGCCAGCAGCTTTGAACAGGGGTTGAGATCCTACGAGCAGTACTTC. Using reference TRBV5-4 and TRBJ2-7 for the parts outside the CDR3, the full variable domain is ETGVTQSPTHLIKTRGQQVTLRCSSQSGHNTVSWYQQALGQGPQFIFQYYREEENGRGNFPPRFSGLQFPNYSSELNVNALELDDSALYLCASSFEQGLRSYEQYFGPGTRLTVT.

This sequence joins TRBV11-1 and TRBJ2-1; 9 nucleotides line up with TRBD2. V lost 5 bases to trimming and J lost 8 bases; unmatched junction nucleotides: 4. Germline-derived CDR1 and CDR2 are SGHAT and FQDESV (reference sequence). The CDR3 is 13 amino acids. The CDR3 DNA sequence: TGTGCCAGCAGCCACGCGGGGGGGTATGAGCAGTTCTTC. Residues: CASSHAGGYEQFF.

The chain is built from TRBV19 and TRBJ2-4; D is uncertain. CDR3 length equals 14 residues. Trimming removed 2 bases at V and 0 bases at J, with 5 bases between. Germline V gene lookup returns CDR1 LNHDA and CDR2 SQIVND (reference sequence). CDR3 DNA sequence: TGTGCCAGTAGTATAAGTGAAGCCAAAAACATTCAGTACTTC. As protein: CASSISEAKNIQYF.

V usage is TRBV20-1 and J usage is TRBJ2-1; 10 bases are shared with TRBD2. V shed 3 bases and J 0 bases; nucleotides not matched to a gene: 14. The CDR3 extends over 19 amino acids. Per the germline V gene, CDR1 is DFQATT and CDR2 is SNEGSKA (reference sequence). The CDR3 DNA reads TGCAGTGCTAGCGGACCCTTAGCGGGAGGTTCTAGCTCCTACAATGAGCAGTTCTTC. This gives the protein CSASGPLAGGSSSYNEQFF.

The chain employs TRBV18 and TRBJ2-3; D ambiguous. The CDR3 totals 14 residues. The V end lost 5 bases, the J end lost 2 bases, and 11 bases lay between the germline ends. Per the germline V gene, CDR1 is KGHSH and CDR2 is LQKENI. In nucleotides, the CDR3 is TGTGCCAGCTCAGAAACGGACGACACAGATACGCAGTATTTT. Translation gives CASSETDDTDTQYF.

V gene TRBV6-4 combines with J gene TRBJ2-3; the D gene is possibly TRBD1 (5 bases). The V and J ends lost 0 bases and 1 base respectively, with 5 bases between them. Germline V gene sequence: CDR1 MRHNA, CDR2 SNTAGT. This CDR3 region has 14 residues. CDR3 sequence (DNA): TGTGCCAGCAGTGACTCACAGGGCACAGATACGCAGTATTTT. Protein: CASSDSQGTDTQYF.